These T cell receptor beta chains were read from a single sample in a study of blood T cell repertoires in COVID-19. Measured with immunoSEQ multiplex PCR; TCRdb has only the in-frame clones, and not every one. This table holds some 150,000 clones, less than 90% found once. The sample consisted of peripheral blood. These receptors all stem from a woman in her 70s with COVID-19, enrolled during active disease. Each CDR3 is given with its conserved first and last residue. A D gene is named only where the DNA matches it firmly. Size is omitted from some rows. Given values are once, few, many or a class for expanded clones.

cdr3_length: 16
j_call: TRBJ2-7
v_call: TRBV28
d_call: TRBD1
clone_size: .
cdr3_nt: TGTGCCAGCAGGGAGGGATCCGGGACAGGGGCCTACGAGCAGTACTTC
cdr3_aa: CASREGSGTGAYEQYF

cdr3_length: 19
j_call: TRBJ2-3
v_call: TRBV30
d_call: TRBD2
clone_size: .
cdr3_nt: TGTGCCTGGAGGCGGGGTTTGGAGAGCGGGAGGGCCGGCACAGATACGCAGTATTTT
cdr3_aa: CAWRRGLESGRAGTDTQYF

cdr3_length: 19
j_call: TRBJ1-1
v_call: TRBV18
d_call: .
clone_size: .
cdr3_nt: TGTGCCAGCTCCCCGGACAAGGGAAGTCAAATGTTTGTGAACACTGAAGCTTTCTTT
cdr3_aa: CASSPDKGSQMFVNTEAFF

cdr3_length: 15
j_call: TRBJ1-5
v_call: TRBV10-3
d_call: TRBD1
clone_size: .
cdr3_nt: TGTGCCATCAGTGAGTTCGGGACAGGGGGTCAGCCCCAGCATTTT
cdr3_aa: CAISEFGTGGQPQHF

cdr3_length: 12
j_call: TRBJ2-4
v_call: TRBV3-1/TRBV3-2
d_call: .
clone_size: .
cdr3_nt: TGTGCCAGCAGCCAAGTCGGAGCCATTCAGTACTTC
cdr3_aa: CASSQVGAIQYF

cdr3_length: 14
j_call: TRBJ1-3
v_call: TRBV28
d_call: TRBD1
clone_size: once
cdr3_nt: TGTGCCAGCAGTCTAGGGACAGTTGGAAACACCATATATTTT
cdr3_aa: CASSLGTVGNTIYF

cdr3_length: 12
j_call: TRBJ1-5
v_call: TRBV24-1
d_call: .
clone_size: .
cdr3_nt: TGTGCCACCAGTGACGCCTATAAGCCCCAGCATTTT
cdr3_aa: CATSDAYKPQHF

cdr3_length: 17
j_call: TRBJ2-1
v_call: TRBV3-1/TRBV3-2
d_call: .
clone_size: .
cdr3_nt: TGTGCCAGCAGCCCGATACTACGGGGAGGCTCCTACAATGAGCAGTTCTTC
cdr3_aa: CASSPILRGGSYNEQFF

cdr3_length: 14
j_call: TRBJ2-2
v_call: TRBV24-1
d_call: TRBD1
clone_size: .
cdr3_nt: TGTGCCACTACGGGACAGGGTGGGACCGGGGAGCTGTTTTTT
cdr3_aa: CATTGQGGTGELFF

cdr3_length: 14
j_call: TRBJ2-6
v_call: TRBV7-9
d_call: .
clone_size: .
cdr3_nt: TGTGCCAGCAGCTTAGTGAAGCCGATAGCCGTCCTGACTTTC
cdr3_aa: CASSLVKPIAVLTF